This T cell receptor beta chain was identified during a study of shared clonotypes between healthy human individuals. Division of CD4+ cells produced a CD45RA+ naive subset and a CD45RA-negative memory subset. The germline V gene has CDR1 SNHLY and CDR2 FYNNEI. V lost 6 bases to trimming and J lost 10 bases; unmatched junction nucleotides: 6. The CDR3 contains 13 residues. Data came from immunoSEQ multiplex PCR; TCRdb stores just in-frame clones and leaves some out. The data contain millions of clones, over 85% of them singletons. The chain recombines TRBV2 with TRBJ1-6; 7 bases agree with TRBD1. Sequenced sample: naive CD4+ T cells sorted from blood. Subset meaning: CD45RA+ positively selected. The TCR originated in a man in his late teens or twenties in good health. DNA of the CDR3: TGTGCCAGCAGCGCGACAGGGATGTCACCCCTCCACTTT. Translated, it gives CASSATGMSPLHF.